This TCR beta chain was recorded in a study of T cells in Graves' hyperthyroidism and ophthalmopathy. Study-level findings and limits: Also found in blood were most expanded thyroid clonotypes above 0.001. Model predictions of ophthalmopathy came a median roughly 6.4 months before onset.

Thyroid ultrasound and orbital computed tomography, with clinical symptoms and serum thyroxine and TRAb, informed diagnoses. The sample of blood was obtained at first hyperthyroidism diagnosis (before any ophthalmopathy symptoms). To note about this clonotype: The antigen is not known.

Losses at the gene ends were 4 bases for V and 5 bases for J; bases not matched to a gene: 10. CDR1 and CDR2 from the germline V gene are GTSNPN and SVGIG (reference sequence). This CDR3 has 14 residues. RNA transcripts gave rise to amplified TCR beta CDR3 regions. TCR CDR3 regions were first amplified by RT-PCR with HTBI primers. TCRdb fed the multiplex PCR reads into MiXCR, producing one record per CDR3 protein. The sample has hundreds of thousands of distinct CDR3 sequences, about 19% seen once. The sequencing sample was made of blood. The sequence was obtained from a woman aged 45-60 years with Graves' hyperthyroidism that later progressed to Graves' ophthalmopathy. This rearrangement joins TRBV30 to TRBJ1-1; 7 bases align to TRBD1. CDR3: CAWKTGWRVTEAFF. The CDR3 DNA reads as TGTGCCTGGAAGACAGGGTGGAGGGTAACTGAAGCTTTCTTT.